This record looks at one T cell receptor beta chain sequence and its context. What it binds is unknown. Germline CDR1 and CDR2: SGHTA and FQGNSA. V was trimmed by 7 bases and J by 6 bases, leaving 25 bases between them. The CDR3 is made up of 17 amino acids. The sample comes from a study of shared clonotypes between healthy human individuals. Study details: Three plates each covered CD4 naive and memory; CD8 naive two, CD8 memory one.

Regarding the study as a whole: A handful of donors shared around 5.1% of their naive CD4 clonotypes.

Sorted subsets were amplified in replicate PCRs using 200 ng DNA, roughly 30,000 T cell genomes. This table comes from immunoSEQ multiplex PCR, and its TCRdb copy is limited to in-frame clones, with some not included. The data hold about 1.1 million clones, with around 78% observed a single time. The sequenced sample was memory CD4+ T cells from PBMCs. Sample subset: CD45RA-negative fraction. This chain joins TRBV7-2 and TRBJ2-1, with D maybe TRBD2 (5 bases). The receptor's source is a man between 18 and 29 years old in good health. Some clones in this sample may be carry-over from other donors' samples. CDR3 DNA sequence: TGTGCCAGCACCTCCCGCCTCGGGGTAATGGTGCGCAATGAGCAGTTCTTC. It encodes CASTSRLGVMVRNEQFF.